These T cell receptor beta chains were read from a single sample in a study of blood T cell repertoires in COVID-19. Data came from immunoSEQ multiplex PCR; TCRdb stores just in-frame clones and leaves some out. The sample carries around 200,000 clones, 86% recorded once. Sequencing was performed on peripheral blood. These receptors all come from a woman over 75 in a cohort sampled during active or convalescent COVID-19. CDR3s leave out the opening cysteine and the closing phenylalanine or tryptophan.

v_call | cdr3_aa
TRBV5-4 | ASREGGSQGRNIQY
TRBV18 | ASSPSSVRNQPQH
TRBV10-3 | AISEPGQISGNTIY
TRBV18 | ASSPLQSNQPQH
TRBV5-4 | ASSLIPGNEKLF
TRBV6-1 | ASSEGLGGAVGGYT
TRBV25-1 | ASSEQGRQEKLF
TRBV7-2 | ASSFDWNQPQH
TRBV15 | ATRARGGRTEQF
TRBV28 | ASSLEQGTNEKLF
TRBV2 | ASSVEGSGQETQY
TRBV24-1 | ATSDSTTVNTGELF
TRBV24-1 | ATSDPNQPQH
TRBV7-9 | ASNEGVDTEAF
TRBV28 | ASSSPGLAGQETQY
TRBV5-1 | ASSQSPDYTDTQY